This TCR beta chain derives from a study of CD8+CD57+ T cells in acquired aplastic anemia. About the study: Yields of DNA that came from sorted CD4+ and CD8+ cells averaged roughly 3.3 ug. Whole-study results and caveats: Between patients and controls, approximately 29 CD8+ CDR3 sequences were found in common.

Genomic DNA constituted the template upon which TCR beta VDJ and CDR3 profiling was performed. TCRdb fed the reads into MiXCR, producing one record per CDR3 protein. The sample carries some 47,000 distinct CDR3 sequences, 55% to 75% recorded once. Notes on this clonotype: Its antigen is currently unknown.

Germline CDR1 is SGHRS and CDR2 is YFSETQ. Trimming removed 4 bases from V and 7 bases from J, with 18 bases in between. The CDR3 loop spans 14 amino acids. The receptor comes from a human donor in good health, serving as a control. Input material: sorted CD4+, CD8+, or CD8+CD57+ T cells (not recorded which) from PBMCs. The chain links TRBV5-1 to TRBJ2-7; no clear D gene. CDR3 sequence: CASSPTDGVGEQYV. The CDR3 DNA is TGCGCCAGCAGCCCCACCGACGGTGTAGGAGAGCAGTACGTC.